This T cell receptor beta chain was identified during a study of blood T cells in healthy people across ages. Study results and caveats: Possibly confounding the expanded clonotype changes was the fact that donor CMV status was unknown.

The germline V and J ends were trimmed by 3 bases and 1 base, with 12 bases remaining between them. The CDR3 is 16 amino acids. Germline V gene data show CDR1 as ENHRY and CDR2 as SYGVKD. Primed by a sample-barcoded 5' primer and a J-beta primer mix, a second PCR proceeded for 7 to 11 cycles. TCRdb reanalysed the 5' RACE reads using MiXCR and keeps one entry per CDR3 protein. The sample records approximately 700,000 distinct CDR3 sequences, approximately 30% being singletons. This clonotype was detected many times. Its antigen remains unidentified. The clonotype comes from a woman of 80 years or more in good health. The chain combines TRBV10-3 with TRBJ1-4; D unclear. The sequencing sample was made of blood. CDR3 protein: CAISDGGRETNEKLFF. Here the CDR3 DNA reads TGTGCCATCAGTGACGGCGGACGAGAAACTAATGAAAAACTGTTTTTT.